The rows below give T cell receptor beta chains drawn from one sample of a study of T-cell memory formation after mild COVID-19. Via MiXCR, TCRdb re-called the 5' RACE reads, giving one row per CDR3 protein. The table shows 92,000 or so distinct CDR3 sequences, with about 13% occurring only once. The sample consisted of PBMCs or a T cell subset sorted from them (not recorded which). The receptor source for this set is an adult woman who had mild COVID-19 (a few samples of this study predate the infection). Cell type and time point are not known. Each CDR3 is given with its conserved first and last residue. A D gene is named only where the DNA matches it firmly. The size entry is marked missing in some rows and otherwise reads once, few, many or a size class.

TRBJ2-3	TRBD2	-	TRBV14	TGTGCCAGCAGCCAAAGCTGGGAGGGGCCCACAGATACGCAGTATTTT	CASSQSWEGPTDTQYF
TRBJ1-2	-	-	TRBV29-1	TGCAGCGTTGAAAGGGACGTTTATGGCTACACCTTC	CSVERDVYGYTF
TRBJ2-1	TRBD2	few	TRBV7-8	TGTGCCAGCAGCTTAAAACTAGCGGGAAGTATTTACAATGAGCAGTTCTTC	CASSLKLAGSIYNEQFF
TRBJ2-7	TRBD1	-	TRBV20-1	TGCAGTGCTAGAGATCCTGACAGGGACACCGACGAGCAGTACTTC	CSARDPDRDTDEQYF
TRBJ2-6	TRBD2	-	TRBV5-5	TGTGCCAGCAGCCCTACTAGCGTCGGGCCTGGGGCCAACGTCCTGACTTTC	CASSPTSVGPGANVLTF
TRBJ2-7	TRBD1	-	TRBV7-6	TGTGCCAGCAGCTGGGACAGGGAGGACGAGCAGTACTTC	CASSWDREDEQYF
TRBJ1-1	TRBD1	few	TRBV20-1	TGCAGTGCTAGGGAAGCAACAGGGGAGAACACTGAAGCTTTCTTT	CSAREATGENTEAFF
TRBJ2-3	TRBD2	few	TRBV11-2	TGTGCCAGCAGGGCCATAGCGGGAGGTATGAATACGCAGTATTTT	CASRAIAGGMNTQYF
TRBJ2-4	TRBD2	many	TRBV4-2	TGTGCCAGCAGCGGGCGGGAGCAAACCTTAGCCAAAAACATTCAGTACTTC	CASSGREQTLAKNIQYF
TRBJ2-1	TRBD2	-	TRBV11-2	TGTGCCAGCAGCTTAGATCAGGTAGCGGGATACAATGAGCAGTTCTTC	CASSLDQVAGYNEQFF
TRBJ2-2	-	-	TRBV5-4	TGTGCCAGCAGCTTTCAGGGGGGAACCGGGGAGCTGTTTTTT	CASSFQGGTGELFF
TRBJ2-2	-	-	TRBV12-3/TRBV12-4	TGTGCCAGCAATTCAGAAGTTTCCGGGGAGCTGTTTTTT	CASNSEVSGELFF
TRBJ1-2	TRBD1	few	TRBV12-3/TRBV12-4	TGTGCCAGCAGCCAGACAGGGGGAGGCTACACCTTC	CASSQTGGGYTF
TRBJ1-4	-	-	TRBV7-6	TGTGCCAGCAGCCCTAGCGGGGAAGGGGAAAAACTGTTTTTT	CASSPSGEGEKLFF
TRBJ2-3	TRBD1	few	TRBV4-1	TGCGCCAGCAGCCAGGCGGGACAGGGATTGGCAGATACGCAGTATTTT	CASSQAGQGLADTQYF
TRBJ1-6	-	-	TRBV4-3	TGCGCCAGCAGCCAAGAGGAGGGATCCCTTTCACCCCTCCACTTT	CASSQEEGSLSPLHF
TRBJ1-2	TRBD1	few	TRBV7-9	TGTGCCAGCAGCTTACCGGGACAGGGCCTATATGGCTACACCTTC	CASSLPGQGLYGYTF
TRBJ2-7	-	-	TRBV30	TGTGCCTGGACTATACTAACCGGGAGCGAGCAGTACTTC	CAWTILTGSEQYF
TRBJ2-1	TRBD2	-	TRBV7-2	TGTGCCAGCAGCTTAGAAAATCCCCTAGCGGGGGGTAAAGGGGACTACAATGAGCAGTTCTTC	CASSLENPLAGGKGDYNEQFF
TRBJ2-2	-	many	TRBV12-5	TGTGCTAGTGGTTTCGAAAGTAGTGCCGGGGAGCTGTTTTTT	CASGFESSAGELFF
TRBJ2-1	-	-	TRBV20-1	TGCAGTGCTAGACTGGGGGATAGCTACAATGAGCAGTTCTTC	CSARLGDSYNEQFF
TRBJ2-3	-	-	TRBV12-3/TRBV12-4	TGTGCCAGCAGTTTAGGAGGGGGGCTCGCTAGCACAGATACGCAGTATTTT	CASSLGGGLASTDTQYF
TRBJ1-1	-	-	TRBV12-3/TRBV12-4	TGTGCCAGCAGTTTTCTCCGGTTGGAGCAATTGAACACTGAAGCTTTCTTT	CASSFLRLEQLNTEAFF
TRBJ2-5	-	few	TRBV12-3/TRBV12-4	TGTGCCAGCAGTTTAGCGCGGACCTACCAAGAGACCCAGTACTTC	CASSLARTYQETQYF
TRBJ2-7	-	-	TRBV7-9	TGTGCCAGCAGCCATAACAAAGGGCCTATGCGTGGCGAGCAGTACTTC	CASSHNKGPMRGEQYF
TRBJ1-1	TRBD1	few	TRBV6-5	TGTGCCAGCAGTATACAGGGGGCGAACACTGAAGCTTTCTTT	CASSIQGANTEAFF
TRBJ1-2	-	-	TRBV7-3	TGTGCCAGCAGCTTAGAGGGAAACTATGGCTACACCTTC	CASSLEGNYGYTF
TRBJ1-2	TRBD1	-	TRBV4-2	TGTGCCAGCAGCGCAATTGGACAGGGGGACTATGGCTACACCTTC	CASSAIGQGDYGYTF
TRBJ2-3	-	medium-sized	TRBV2	TGTGCCAGCAGTCCAGGGACGGGAAGCACAGATACGCAGTATTTT	CASSPGTGSTDTQYF
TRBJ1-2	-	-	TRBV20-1	TGCAGTGCTCCAGGTGGCTACACCTTC	CSAPGGYTF
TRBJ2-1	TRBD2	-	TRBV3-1	TGTGCCAGCAGCCAAGAGGTACTAGCGGGAAACAATGAGCAGTTCTTC	CASSQEVLAGNNEQFF
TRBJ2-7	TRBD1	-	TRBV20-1	TGCAGTGCTAGAAACCGGGACAGTTCCTACGAGCAGTACTTC	CSARNRDSSYEQYF
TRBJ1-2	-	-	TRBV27	TGTGCCAGCAGTTTATCAGGGATCGACTATGGCTACACCTTC	CASSLSGIDYGYTF
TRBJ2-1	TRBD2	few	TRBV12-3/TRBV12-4	TGTGCCAGCAGTTCAAGACTAGCGGGAGACTCTGAGCAGTTCTTC	CASSSRLAGDSEQFF
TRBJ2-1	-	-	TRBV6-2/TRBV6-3	TGTGCCAGCGCGAACAATGAGCAGTTCTTC	CASANNEQFF
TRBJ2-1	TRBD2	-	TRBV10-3	TGTGCCATCAGGGGGACTAGCGGGAGAACCTACAATGAGCAGTTCTTC	CAIRGTSGRTYNEQFF
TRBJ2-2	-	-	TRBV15	TGTGCCACCAGCAGTGATTTACTGGACCGACGCCTCTCGAACACCGGGGAGCTGTTTTTT	CATSSDLLDRRLSNTGELFF
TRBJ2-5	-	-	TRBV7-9	TGTGCCAGCAGCCCCTTACAAGGGGTCCAAGAGACCCAGTACTTC	CASSPLQGVQETQYF
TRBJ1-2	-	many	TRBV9	TGTGCCAGCAGCGTAGATGTGTCAGATACTCCGTGGGGCTACACCTTC	CASSVDVSDTPWGYTF
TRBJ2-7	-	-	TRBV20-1	TGCAGTGCTAGAGATAGTCGCGGTTCCTACGAGCAGTACTTC	CSARDSRGSYEQYF
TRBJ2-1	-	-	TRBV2	TGTGCCAGCAGTCCCCATTTTGGACAGCTCTCCTACAATGAGCAGTTCTTC	CASSPHFGQLSYNEQFF
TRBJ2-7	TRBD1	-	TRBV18	TGTGCCAGCTCACCCCTACAGGGGTGGTACGAGCAGTACTTC	CASSPLQGWYEQYF
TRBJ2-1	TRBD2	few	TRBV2	TGTGCCAGCAGCACTAGCGGGAGCCTCAACAATGAGCAGTTCTTC	CASSTSGSLNNEQFF
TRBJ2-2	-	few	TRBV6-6	TGTGCCAGCAGTTATGCTGCAGGGAACACCGGGGAGCTGTTTTTT	CASSYAAGNTGELFF
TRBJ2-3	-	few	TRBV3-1	TGTGCCAGCAGCCCGCATCGGTCTCCTAGCACAGATACGCAGTATTTT	CASSPHRSPSTDTQYF